This note documents a single T cell receptor (beta chain) sequence. These data originate in a study of shared clonotypes between healthy human individuals. Looking at the study overall: The study drew on two women and a few men aged 18 to 49 as donors.

This CDR3 has 15 residues. With V trimmed by 5 bases and J by 6 bases, 12 bases remained unmatched. Germline lookup yields CDR1 LNHDA and CDR2 SQIVND (reference sequence). Produced via immunoSEQ multiplex PCR; TCRdb's table is partial and in-frame only. Of over a million clones listed, 75% were seen once; the top ten hold approximately 1.5%. The specimen was memory CD4+ T cells sorted from blood. The subset is: CD45RA-negative fraction. The sequence was collected from a man between 18 and 35 years old in good health. The chain combines TRBV19 with TRBJ1-2; 7 bases agree with TRBD1. CDR3 nucleotides: TGTGCCAGTAGTGCTGGGACAGCCCTCTATGATGGCTACACCTTC. Its protein product is CASSAGTALYDGYTF. The full variable domain, rest sourced from reference TRBV19 and TRBJ1-2, is DGGITQSPKYLFRKEGQNVTLSCEQNLNHDAMYWYRQDPGQGLRLIYYSQIVNDFQKGDIAEGYSVSREKKESFPLTVTSAQKNPTAFYLCASSAGTALYDGYTFGSGTRLTVV.